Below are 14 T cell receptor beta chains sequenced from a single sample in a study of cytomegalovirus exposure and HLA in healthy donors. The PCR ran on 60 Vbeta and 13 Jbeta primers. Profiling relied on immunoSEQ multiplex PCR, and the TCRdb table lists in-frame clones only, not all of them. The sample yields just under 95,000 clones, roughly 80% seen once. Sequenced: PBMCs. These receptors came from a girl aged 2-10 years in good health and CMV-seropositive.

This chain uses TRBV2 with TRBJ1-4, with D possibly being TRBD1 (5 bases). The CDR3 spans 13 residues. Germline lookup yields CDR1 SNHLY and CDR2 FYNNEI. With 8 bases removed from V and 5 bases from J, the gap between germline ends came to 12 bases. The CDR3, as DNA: TGTGCCAGCCTTTTTGCAGGGAATGAAAAACTGTTTTTT. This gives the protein CASLFAGNEKLFF. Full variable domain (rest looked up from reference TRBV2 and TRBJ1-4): EPEVTQTPSHQVTQMGQEVILRCVPISNHLYFYWYRQILGQKVEFLVSFYNNEISEKSEIFDDQFSVERPDGSNFTLKIRSTKLEDSAMYFCASLFAGNEKLFFGSGTQLSVL.

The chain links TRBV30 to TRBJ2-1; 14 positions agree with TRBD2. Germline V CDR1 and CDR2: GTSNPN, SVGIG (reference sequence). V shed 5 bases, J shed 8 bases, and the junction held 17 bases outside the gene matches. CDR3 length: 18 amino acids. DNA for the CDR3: TGTGCCTGGGTCAGACCGACTAGCGGGAGGGTATGGGTCCATGAGCAGTTCTTC. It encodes CAWVRPTSGRVWVHEQFF.

The CDR3: CSAGFGGNTEAFF. As DNA, the CDR3 is TGCAGCGCCGGTTTCGGGGGGAACACTGAAGCTTTCTTT. The chain is built from TRBV29-1 and TRBJ1-1, with D perhaps TRBD1 (5 bases). The germline gives CDR1 SQVTM, CDR2 ANQGSEA. Trimming removed 7 bases from V and 1 base from J, with 13 bases in between. The CDR3 has 13 amino acids.

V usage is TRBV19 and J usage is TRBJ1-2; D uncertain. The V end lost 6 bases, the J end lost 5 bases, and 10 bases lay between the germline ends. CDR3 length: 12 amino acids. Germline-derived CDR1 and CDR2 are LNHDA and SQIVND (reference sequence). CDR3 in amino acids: CASRTEEYGYTF. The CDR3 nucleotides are TGTGCCAGTAGGACGGAGGAGTATGGCTACACCTTC.

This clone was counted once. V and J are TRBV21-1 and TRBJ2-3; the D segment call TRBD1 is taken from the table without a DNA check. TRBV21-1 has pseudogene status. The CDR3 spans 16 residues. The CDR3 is CASSRRTGGGRDTQYF. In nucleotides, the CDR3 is TGTGCCAGCAGCCGCCGGACAGGGGGCGGTAGGGATACGCAGTATTTT.

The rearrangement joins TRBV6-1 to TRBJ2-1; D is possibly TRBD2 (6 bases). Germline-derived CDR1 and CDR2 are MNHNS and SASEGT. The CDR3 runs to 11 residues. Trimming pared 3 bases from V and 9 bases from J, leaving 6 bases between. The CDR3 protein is CASSEGGEQFF. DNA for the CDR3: TGTGCCAGCAGTGAGGGGGGTGAGCAGTTCTTC.

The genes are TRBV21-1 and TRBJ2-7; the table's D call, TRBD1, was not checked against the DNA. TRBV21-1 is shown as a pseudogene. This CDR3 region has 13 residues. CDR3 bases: TGTGCCAGCAGCAAGACAGGGGTAGGCGAGCAGTACTTC. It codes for CASSKTGVGEQYF.

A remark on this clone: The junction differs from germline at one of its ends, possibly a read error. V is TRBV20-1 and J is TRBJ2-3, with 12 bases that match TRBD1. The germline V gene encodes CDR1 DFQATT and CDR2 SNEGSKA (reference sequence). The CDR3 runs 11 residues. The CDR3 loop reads CSASPGQGAHF. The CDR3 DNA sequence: TGCAGTGCTAGTCCGGGACAGGGGGCACATTTT.

The CDR3 region has the DNA TGCGCCAGCAGCTTTGGGACTGCGGGAGATACGCAGTATTTT. Translated: CASSFGTAGDTQYF. This chain uses TRBV5-1 with TRBJ2-3, with a tentative D call TRBD2 (6 bases). The CDR3 is 14 residues long. CDR1 and CDR2 from the germline V gene are SGHRS and YFSETQ. The ends were cut back, 2 bases at V and 5 bases at J, with 12 bases in the middle. Variable domain in full (rest from reference TRBV5-1 and TRBJ2-3): KAGVTQTPRYLIKTRGQQVTLSCSPISGHRSVSWYQQTPGQGLQFLFEYFSETQRNKGNFPGRFSGRQFSNSRSEMNVSTLELGDSALYLCASSFGTAGDTQYFGPGTRLTVL.

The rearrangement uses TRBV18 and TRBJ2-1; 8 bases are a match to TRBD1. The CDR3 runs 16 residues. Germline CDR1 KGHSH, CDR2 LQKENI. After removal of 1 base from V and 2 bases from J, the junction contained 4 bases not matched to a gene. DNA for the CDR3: TGTGCCAGCTCACCACGAAAGGACAGGGCCTACAATGAGCAGTTCTTC. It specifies CASSPRKDRAYNEQFF.

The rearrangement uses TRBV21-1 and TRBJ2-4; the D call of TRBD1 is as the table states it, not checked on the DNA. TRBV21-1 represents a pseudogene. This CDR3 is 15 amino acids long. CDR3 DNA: TGTGCCAGCAGCAAAGTTTTCAGAGCCAAAAACATTCAGTACTTC. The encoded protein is CASSKVFRAKNIQYF.

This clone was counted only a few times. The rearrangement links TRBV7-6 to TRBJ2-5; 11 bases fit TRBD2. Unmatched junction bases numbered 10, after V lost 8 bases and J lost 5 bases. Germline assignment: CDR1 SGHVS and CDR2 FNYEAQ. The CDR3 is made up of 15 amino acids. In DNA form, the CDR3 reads TGTGCCAGCGGAGTAGCGGGAGGGGTAAGGGAGACCCAGTACTTC. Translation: CASGVAGGVRETQYF.

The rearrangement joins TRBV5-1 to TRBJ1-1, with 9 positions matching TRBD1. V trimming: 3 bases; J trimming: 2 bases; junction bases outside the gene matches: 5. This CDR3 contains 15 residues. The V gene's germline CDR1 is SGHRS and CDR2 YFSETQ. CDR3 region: CASSSRTGANTEAFF. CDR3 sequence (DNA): TGCGCCAGCAGCTCGCGGACAGGGGCTAACACTGAAGCTTTCTTT.

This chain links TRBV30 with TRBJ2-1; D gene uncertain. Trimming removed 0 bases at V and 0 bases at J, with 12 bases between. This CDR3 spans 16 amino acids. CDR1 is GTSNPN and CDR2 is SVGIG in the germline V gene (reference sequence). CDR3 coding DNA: TGTGCCTGGAGTGTGCGGCAATTGAGCTCCTACAATGAGCAGTTCTTC. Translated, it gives CAWSVRQLSSYNEQFF.